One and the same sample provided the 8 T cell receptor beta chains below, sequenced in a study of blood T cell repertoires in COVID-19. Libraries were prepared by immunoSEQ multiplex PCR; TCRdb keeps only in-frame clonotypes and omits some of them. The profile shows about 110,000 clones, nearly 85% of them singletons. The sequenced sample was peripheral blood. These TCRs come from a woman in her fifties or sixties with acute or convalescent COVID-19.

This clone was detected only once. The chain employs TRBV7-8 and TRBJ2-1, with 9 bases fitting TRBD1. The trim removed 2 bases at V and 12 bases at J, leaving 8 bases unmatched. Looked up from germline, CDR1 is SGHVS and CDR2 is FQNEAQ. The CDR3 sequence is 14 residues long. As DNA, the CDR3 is TGTGCCAGCAGCTTACAGGGACAGGGAATTGGGCAGTTCTTC. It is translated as CASSLQGQGIGQFF.

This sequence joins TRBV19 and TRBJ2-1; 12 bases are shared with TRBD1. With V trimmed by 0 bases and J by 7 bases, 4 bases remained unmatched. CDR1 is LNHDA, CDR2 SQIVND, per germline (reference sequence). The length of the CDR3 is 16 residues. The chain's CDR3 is CASSIEGQGAQNEQFF. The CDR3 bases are TGTGCCAGTAGTATAGAGGGACAGGGGGCGCAAAATGAGCAGTTCTTC. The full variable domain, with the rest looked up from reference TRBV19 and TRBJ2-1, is DGGITQSPKYLFRKEGQNVTLSCEQNLNHDAMYWYRQDPGQGLRLIYYSQIVNDFQKGDIAEGYSVSREKKESFPLTVTSAQKNPTAFYLCASSIEGQGAQNEQFFGPGTRLTVL.

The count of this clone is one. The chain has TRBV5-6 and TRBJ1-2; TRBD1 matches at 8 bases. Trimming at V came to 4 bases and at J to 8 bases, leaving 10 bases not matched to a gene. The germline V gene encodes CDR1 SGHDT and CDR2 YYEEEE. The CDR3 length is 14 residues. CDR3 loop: CASSPRTGYGGYTF. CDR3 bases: TGTGCCAGCAGCCCCCGGACAGGGTATGGCGGCTACACCTTC. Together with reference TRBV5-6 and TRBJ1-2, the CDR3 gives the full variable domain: DAGVTQSPTHLIKTRGQQVTLRCSPKSGHDTVSWYQQALGQGPQFIFQYYEEEERQRGNFPDRFSGHQFPNYSSELNVNALLLGDSALYLCASSPRTGYGGYTFGSGTRLTVV.

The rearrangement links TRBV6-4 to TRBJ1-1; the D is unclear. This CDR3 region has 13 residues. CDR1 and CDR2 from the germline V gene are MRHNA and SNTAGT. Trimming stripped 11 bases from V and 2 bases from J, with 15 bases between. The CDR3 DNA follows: TGTGCCGGTAAGCCGGGTCCCAACACTGAAGCTTTCTTT. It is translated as CAGKPGPNTEAFF.

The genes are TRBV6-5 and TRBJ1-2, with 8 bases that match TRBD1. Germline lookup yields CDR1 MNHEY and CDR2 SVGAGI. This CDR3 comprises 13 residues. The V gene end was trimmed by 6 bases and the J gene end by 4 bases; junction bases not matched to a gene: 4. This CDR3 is CASRATGVYGYTF. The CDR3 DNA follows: TGTGCCAGCAGAGCGACAGGGGTCTATGGCTACACCTTC.

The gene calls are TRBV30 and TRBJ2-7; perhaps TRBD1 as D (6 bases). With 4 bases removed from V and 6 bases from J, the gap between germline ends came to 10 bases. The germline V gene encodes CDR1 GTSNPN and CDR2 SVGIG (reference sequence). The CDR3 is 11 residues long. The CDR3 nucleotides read TGTGCCTGGATGACAGGTGCCGAGCAGTACTTC. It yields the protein CAWMTGAEQYF.

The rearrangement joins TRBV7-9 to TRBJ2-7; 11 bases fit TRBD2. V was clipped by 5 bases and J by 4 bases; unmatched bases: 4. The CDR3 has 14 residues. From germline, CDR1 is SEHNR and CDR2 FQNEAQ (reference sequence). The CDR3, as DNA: TGTGCCAGCAGCCAGGGACTAGCGGATTACGAGCAGTACTTC. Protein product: CASSQGLADYEQYF.

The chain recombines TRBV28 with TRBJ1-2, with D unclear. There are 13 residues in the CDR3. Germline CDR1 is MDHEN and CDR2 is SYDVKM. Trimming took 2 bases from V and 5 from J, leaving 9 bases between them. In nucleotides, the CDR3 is TGTGCCAGCAGTTTAATAATAAATTATGGCTACACCTTC. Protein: CASSLIINYGYTF.